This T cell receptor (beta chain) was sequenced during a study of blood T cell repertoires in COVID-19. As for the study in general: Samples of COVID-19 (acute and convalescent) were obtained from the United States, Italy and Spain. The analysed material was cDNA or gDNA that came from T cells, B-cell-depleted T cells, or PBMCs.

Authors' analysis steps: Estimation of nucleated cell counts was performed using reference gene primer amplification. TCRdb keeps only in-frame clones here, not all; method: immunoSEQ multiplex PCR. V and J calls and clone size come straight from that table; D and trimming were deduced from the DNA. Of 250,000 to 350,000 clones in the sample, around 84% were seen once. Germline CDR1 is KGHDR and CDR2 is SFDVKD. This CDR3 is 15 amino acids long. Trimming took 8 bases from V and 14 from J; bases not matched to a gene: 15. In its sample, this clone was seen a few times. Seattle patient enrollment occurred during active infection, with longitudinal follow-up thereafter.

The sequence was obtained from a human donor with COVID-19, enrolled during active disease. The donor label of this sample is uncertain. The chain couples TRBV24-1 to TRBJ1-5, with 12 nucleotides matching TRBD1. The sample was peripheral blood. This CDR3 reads CATNEGTGGVPDKHF. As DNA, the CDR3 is TGTGCCACCAATGAGGGGACAGGGGGCGTTCCGGACAAGCATTTT.